Shown below are 14 T cell receptor beta chains from a single sample sequenced in a study of control samples from healthy donors and cancer patients. Repertoires were generated with immunoSEQ multiplex PCR, while TCRdb's copy carries only in-frame clones and drops some. The sample holds about 170,000 clones, 91% seen once. Material: blood. Receptors originate from a woman aged 25-40 years in good health.

The rearrangement uses TRBV7-7 and TRBJ2-1; 7 bases are a match to TRBD2. V dropped 4 bases and J dropped 0; count of bases not matched to a gene: 3. CDR1 is SSHAT and CDR2 is FNYEAQ in the germline V gene (reference sequence). The length of the CDR3 is 15 residues. The CDR3 here is CASSSGTTSYNEQFF. In DNA form, the CDR3 reads TGTGCCAGCAGCTCCGGGACTACCTCCTACAATGAGCAGTTCTTC.

This clone was counted a single time. The chain employs TRBV14 and TRBJ1-3, with unresolved D. Germline values: CDR1 SGHDN, CDR2 FVKESK. V lost 1 base and J 0 bases, leaving 1 base between the germline ends. CDR3 size: 13 residues. CDR3: CASSQVSGNTIYF. CDR3 DNA sequence: TGTGCCAGCAGCCAAGTCTCTGGAAACACCATATATTTT.

The CDR3 DNA reads TGTGCCAGCAGCTTAGCCGGGACAGGGAGAAACACCATATATTTT. Protein: CASSLAGTGRNTIYF. The chain has TRBV7-2 and TRBJ1-3; TRBD1 agrees at 9 bases. V lost 0 bases to trimming and J lost 5 bases; unmatched junction nucleotides: 2. From germline, CDR1 is SGHTA and CDR2 FQGNSA. This CDR3 region has 15 residues.

This rearrangement joins TRBV19 to TRBJ2-1; 7 bases line up with TRBD2. The CDR3 sequence is 14 residues long. Germline V CDR1 and CDR2: LNHDA, SQIVND (reference sequence). V was clipped by 7 bases and J by 7 bases; unmatched bases: 10. CDR3: CASNMGGSRNEQFF. CDR3 coding DNA: TGTGCCAGTAACATGGGCGGGAGCAGGAATGAGCAGTTCTTC.

The rearrangement uses TRBV15 and TRBJ2-7; maybe TRBD1 (5 bases). CDR1 is LNHNV, CDR2 YYDKDF, per germline (reference sequence). The CDR3 totals 15 residues. Trimming pared 4 bases from V and 5 bases from J, leaving 18 bases between. The CDR3 region is CATSTYGQGRHEQYF. CDR3 in DNA: TGTGCCACCAGCACCTACGGCCAGGGTCGGCACGAGCAGTACTTC.

This chain joins TRBV2 and TRBJ1-1; no reliable D call. There are 13 residues in the CDR3. V lost 6 bases and J 0 bases, leaving 8 bases between the germline ends. CDR1 is SNHLY, CDR2 FYNNEI, per germline. CDR3 DNA sequence: TGTGCCAGCAGGGTGGAGGTGAACACTGAAGCTTTCTTT. Its translation: CASRVEVNTEAFF.

V and J are TRBV7-2 and TRBJ1-2; D remains unclear. Trimming pared 6 bases from V and 5 bases from J, leaving 7 bases between. CDR1 is SGHTA, CDR2 FQGNSA, per germline. The length of the CDR3 is 11 residues. The CDR3, as DNA: TGTGCCAGCAGAAAAATTTATGGCTACACCTTC. Its translation: CASRKIYGYTF.

This rearrangement joins TRBV5-1 to TRBJ1-2, with TRBD1 identical over 8 bases. Germline loops: CDR1 SGHRS, CDR2 YFSETQ. The CDR3 covers 13 residues. V lost 3 bases and J lost 3; bases outside the gene matches: 1. CDR3: CASSSQGDYGYTF. The DNA for the CDR3 is TGCGCCAGCAGCTCACAGGGGGACTATGGCTACACCTTC.

The sample holds one count of this clone. The chain combines TRBV27 with TRBJ1-1, with 8 bases aligning to TRBD1. The V and J ends lost 4 bases and 8 bases, in that order; junction bases with no gene match: 6. From germline, CDR1 is MNHEY and CDR2 SMNVEV (reference sequence). This CDR3 spans 13 amino acids. As DNA, the CDR3 is TGTGCCAGCAGTTACAGGGGGGGTACCGAAGCTTTCTTT. It yields the protein CASSYRGGTEAFF.

The CDR3 loop is CASSPVVSGNSPLHF. The CDR3 bases are TGTGCCAGCTCACCAGTGGTTTCTGGTAATTCACCCCTCCACTTT. The chain recombines TRBV18 with TRBJ1-6; unclear D gene. V was cut by 2 bases and J by 6 bases, with 11 bases left in between. Germline loops: CDR1 KGHSH, CDR2 LQKENI. This CDR3 is built from 15 residues.

The chain joins TRBV28 to TRBJ1-3, with D unclear. The CDR3 is made up of 16 amino acids. The germline V gene encodes CDR1 MDHEN and CDR2 SYDVKM. Between the trimmed V and J ends, which lost 4 bases and 0 bases, there was a span of 13 bases. The CDR3 is CASSSDVLSSGNTIYF. The CDR3 nucleotides read TGTGCCAGCAGTTCGGACGTCCTCTCCTCTGGAAACACCATATATTTT.

CDR3 protein: CSVTQGANNQPQHF. CDR3 nucleotide sequence: TGCAGCGTTACCCAGGGGGCGAACAATCAGCCCCAGCATTTT. The chain recombines TRBV29-1 with TRBJ1-5, with 8 bases that match TRBD1. Germline V CDR1 and CDR2: SQVTM, ANQGSEA. The CDR3 runs 14 residues. V was pared by 5 bases and J by 3 bases, with 6 bases of the junction left unmatched.

The gene calls are TRBV5-8 and TRBJ2-3; 9 bases are a match to TRBD1. Trimming cost V 4 bases and J 1 base; bases outside gene matches: 4. The CDR3 spans 15 residues. Germline CDR1 and CDR2: SGHTS and YDEGEE. In DNA form, the CDR3 reads TGTGCCAGCAGCACCGGGGACAGGGGCACAGATACGCAGTATTTT. It codes for CASSTGDRGTDTQYF. The variable domain in full, with the rest retrieved from reference TRBV5-8 and TRBJ2-3, is EAGVTQSPTHLIKTRGQQATLRCSPISGHTSVYWYQQALGLGLQFLLWYDEGEERNRGNFPPRFSGRQFPNYSSELNVNALELEDSALYLCASSTGDRGTDTQYFGPGTRLTVL.

This chain links TRBV14 with TRBJ2-2; the D is unclear. The germline CDR1 and CDR2 sequences are SGHDN and FVKESK. With 0 bases removed from V and 2 bases from J, the gap between germline ends came to 7 bases. This CDR3 comprises 15 residues. The CDR3 region is CASSQERHNTGELFF. The CDR3 bases are TGTGCCAGCAGCCAAGAGAGACACAACACCGGGGAGCTGTTTTTT.